These T cell receptor beta chains were read from a single sample in a study of T-cell memory formation after mild COVID-19. TCRdb reprocessed the 5' RACE reads via MiXCR and lists one record per CDR3 protein. The table lists 550,000 to 700,000 distinct CDR3 sequences, over 15% of them singletons. The sample was PBMCs or a T cell subset sorted from them (not recorded which). The receptors were sampled from an adult woman who had mild COVID-19 (a few samples of this study predate the infection). Cell type and time point are not known. The CDR3 runs from the conserved cysteine through the conserved F or W. A D gene is named only where the DNA matches it firmly. Part of the rows lack a size; the others show once, few, many or a class for expanded clones.

D: -; J: TRBJ2-1; V: TRBV19; size: -; DNA: TGTGCCAGTAGGACAAAGGATTCCCTCTCCTACAATGAGCAGTTCTTC; CDR3: CASRTKDSLSYNEQFF
D: -; J: TRBJ1-1; V: TRBV30; size: few; DNA: TGTGCCTGGAGTGTATTGGAGAACACTGAAGCTTTCTTT; CDR3: CAWSVLENTEAFF
D: -; J: TRBJ1-5; V: TRBV7-2; size: -; DNA: TGTGCCAGCAGCTTAAGCCCAGGGAAAGGCGGCCAGCCCCAGCATTTT; CDR3: CASSLSPGKGGQPQHF
D: -; J: TRBJ2-6; V: TRBV2; size: once; DNA: TGTGCCAGCTATGGTCACTCTGGGGCCAACGTCCTGACTTTC; CDR3: CASYGHSGANVLTF
D: -; J: TRBJ1-2; V: TRBV7-9; size: few; DNA: TGTGCCAGCAGCTTGTCCAACGGGGGGTACTATGGCTACACCTTC; CDR3: CASSLSNGGYYGYTF
D: -; J: TRBJ2-1; V: TRBV7-3; size: -; DNA: TGTGCCAGCAGCTTTTCAGGGGAGGGTTGGAATGAGCAGTTCTTC; CDR3: CASSFSGEGWNEQFF
D: TRBD2; J: TRBJ2-5; V: TRBV6-2/TRBV6-3; size: -; DNA: TGTGCCAGCAGCCGCCTAGCGGGGGGGCGAGAGACCCAGTACTTC; CDR3: CASSRLAGGRETQYF
D: TRBD2; J: TRBJ2-1; V: TRBV5-1; size: few; DNA: TGCGCCAGCAGCCTCGGACTAGCGGGAGGTCAGCAGTTCTTC; CDR3: CASSLGLAGGQQFF
D: -; J: TRBJ2-3; V: TRBV13; size: -; DNA: TGTGCCAGCAGCCCACAACAAGTGAGCCGGAGGGGAGATACGCAGTATTTT; CDR3: CASSPQQVSRRGDTQYF
D: TRBD1; J: TRBJ2-1; V: TRBV12-3/TRBV12-4; size: few; DNA: TGTGCCAGCAGTTCCCGCCCGGGGACAGGGGCGTCCTACAATGAGCAGTTCTTC; CDR3: CASSSRPGTGASYNEQFF
D: -; J: TRBJ1-1; V: TRBV27; size: -; DNA: TGTGCCAGCTTCCTTGGGGGGAATTCTGAAGCTTTCTTT; CDR3: CASFLGGNSEAFF
D: -; J: TRBJ1-4; V: TRBV24-1; size: -; DNA: TGTGCCACCAGTGACAGCGGGACGGGTAATGAAAAACTGTTTTTT; CDR3: CATSDSGTGNEKLFF
D: TRBD1; J: TRBJ2-1; V: TRBV6-5; size: few; DNA: TGTGCCAGCAAGACGGCCGGGACAGGGAAGGGCCATGAGCAGTTCTTC; CDR3: CASKTAGTGKGHEQFF
D: -; J: TRBJ1-1; V: TRBV10-3; size: -; DNA: TGTGCCATCAGTGACAGGCTCGATGAAGCTTTCTTT; CDR3: CAISDRLDEAFF
D: TRBD1; J: TRBJ1-2; V: TRBV7-8; size: -; DNA: TGTGCCAGCAGCTTGGGAGGACAGGGGAGGGACCGGGGTGGCTACACCTTC; CDR3: CASSLGGQGRDRGGYTF
D: -; J: TRBJ2-5; V: TRBV5-1; size: few; DNA: TGCGCCAGCAGCGCAGGGACACCAACCCAAGAGACCCAGTACTTC; CDR3: CASSAGTPTQETQYF
D: -; J: TRBJ1-4; V: TRBV25-1; size: few; DNA: TGTGCCAGTACCGGGATTTCAACTAATGAAAAACTGTTTTTT; CDR3: CASTGISTNEKLFF
D: -; J: TRBJ1-2; V: TRBV12-3/TRBV12-4; size: few; DNA: TGTGCCAGCAGTTTGGGTAAAGGAGGTTTGCGTGGCTACACCTTC; CDR3: CASSLGKGGLRGYTF
D: TRBD1; J: TRBJ2-4; V: TRBV5-1; size: many; DNA: TGCGCCAGCAGCTTGGAGACAGGGTCGGCAAACATTCAGTACTTC; CDR3: CASSLETGSANIQYF
D: -; J: TRBJ2-7; V: TRBV7-9; size: many; DNA: TGTGCCAGCAGTGGACTGACCTACGAGCAGTACTTC; CDR3: CASSGLTYEQYF
D: -; J: TRBJ1-1; V: TRBV5-1; size: -; DNA: TGCGCCAGCAGCTTGAAGGCAGGGAGGAACACTGAAGCTTTCTTT; CDR3: CASSLKAGRNTEAFF
D: -; J: TRBJ2-7; V: TRBV29-1; size: -; DNA: TGCAGCGTTGAAATAGCATACGAGCAGTACTTC; CDR3: CSVEIAYEQYF
D: TRBD2; J: TRBJ2-7; V: TRBV5-1; size: many; DNA: TGCGCCAGCAGAAAGGCGGGGGGCCCGTACGAGCAGTACTTC; CDR3: CASRKAGGPYEQYF
D: TRBD1; J: TRBJ2-7; V: TRBV4-2; size: few; DNA: TGTGCCAGCGCTACCGGGACAGGCTCCTACGAGCAGTACTTC; CDR3: CASATGTGSYEQYF
D: TRBD1; J: TRBJ2-1; V: TRBV4-1; size: few; DNA: TGCGCCAGCAGACGCGGACCGGGACAGATCTACAATGAGCAGTTCTTC; CDR3: CASRRGPGQIYNEQFF
D: -; J: TRBJ2-5; V: TRBV7-2; size: once; DNA: TGTGCCAGCAGCTTAGCTTCGGGGTACCAAGAGACCCAGTACTTC; CDR3: CASSLASGYQETQYF
D: -; J: TRBJ2-1; V: TRBV29-1; size: -; DNA: TGCAGCGTTGAAGGTCTCCGCGCGAATGAGCAGTTCTTC; CDR3: CSVEGLRANEQFF
D: TRBD2; J: TRBJ2-1; V: TRBV4-1; size: -; DNA: TGCGCCAGCAGCCAAACCCCAGTACTAGCGGGGGGGCGGAATGAGCAGTTCTTC; CDR3: CASSQTPVLAGGRNEQFF